This record covers a single T cell receptor (beta chain). The antigen is not known. Generated by immunoSEQ multiplex PCR, the TCRdb table keeps only in-frame clones and is missing some. The sample gives more than 85,000 clones, 80% to 95% of which show up once; 0.9% to 1.3% is in the top ten. The entry originates in a study of siplizumab effects on memory and regulatory T cells. Whole-study results and caveats: Alloreactive sequences that could be traced to unstimulated CD4+ memory cells showed a significant reduction under siplizumab.

CDR3 length equals 18 residues. With V trimmed by 4 bases and J by 0 bases, 7 bases remained unmatched. CDR1 SGHRS and CDR2 YFSETQ come from the germline V gene. This sequence was found in a human donor in good health. The chain uses TRBV5-1 and TRBJ2-2; 12 bases line up with TRBD2. The sequenced sample consisted of CD4+ T cells sorted from blood. CDR3 coding DNA: TGCGCCAGCAGCCACGGACTAGCGGGACCCCCGAACACCGGGGAGCTGTTTTTT. It is translated as CASSHGLAGPPNTGELFF.